This T cell receptor (beta chain) was sequenced during a study of shared clonotypes between healthy human individuals. This CDR3 spans 14 amino acids. Unmatched junction bases numbered 2, after V lost 0 bases and J lost 5 bases. Germline V CDR1 and CDR2: SGHRS, YFSETQ. Notes on this clone: The sample holds other DNA sequences that translate to the same CDR3.

From CD4+ cells came CD45RA+ naive and CD45RA-negative memory subsets. An approximately 210 ng quantity of DNA, 25,000 to 30,000 T cell genomes, went into the sorted-subset replicate PCRs. Libraries were prepared by immunoSEQ multiplex PCR; TCRdb keeps only in-frame clonotypes and omits some of them. The sample records roughly 300,000 clones, roughly 80% being singletons. The TCR originated in a man aged 25 to 40 in good health. The sample was memory CD4+ T cells sorted from blood. Subset specified: CD45RA-negative fraction. The chain combines TRBV5-1 with TRBJ2-7, with 10 nucleotides matching TRBD1. This CDR3 is CASSLGTGGNEQYF. The CDR3 nucleotides read TGCGCCAGCAGCTTGGGGACAGGGGGGAACGAGCAGTACTTC.